This TCR beta chain was captured in a study of blood T cells in healthy people across ages. In each sample, at least 6.5 million PBMCs were isolated. In this sample, this clonotype turned up many times. For the second PCR, which ran for about 6 to 11 cycles, a sample-barcoded 5' primer and a J-beta primer mix were used. TCRdb reanalysed the 5' RACE reads using MiXCR and keeps one entry per CDR3 protein. The data show about 640,000 distinct CDR3 sequences, under 30% seen once. The germline CDR1 and CDR2 sequences are MNHEY and SMNVEV (reference sequence). This CDR3 has 19 amino acids. J lost 4 bases, V lost 6 bases, and 19 bases had no gene match.

The chain combines TRBV27 with TRBJ2-3; 10 positions agree with TRBD2. Input material: blood. The TCR comes from a woman aged 80 or over in good health. The CDR3 sequence: CASSRDPRGLAGGADTQYF. The CDR3 bases are TGTGCCAGCAGCCGCGACCCCCGAGGATTAGCGGGGGGTGCAGATACGCAGTATTTT.